This passage covers 20 T cell receptor beta chains from one sample sequenced in a study of OX40 agonist ivuxolimab in advanced cancers. The assay was immunoSEQ multiplex PCR, and TCRdb's table has in-frame clones only and misses some. The data contain tens of thousands of clones, about 88% of them seen just once; the ten biggest clones take up approximately 20%. Sample: CD4+ or CD8+ T cells sorted from blood, taken in a trial of the OX40 agonist ivuxolimab. The source of these receptors is an adult with an advanced solid tumor such as melanoma, head and neck, liver or kidney cancer.

The rearrangement uses TRBV11-2 and TRBJ2-1; 8 nucleotides align to TRBD1. The J segment lost 4 bases and the V segment lost 8 bases, leaving 7 bases of the junction unmatched. This CDR3 has 14 amino acids. Per the germline V gene, CDR1 is SGHAT and CDR2 is FQNNGV. CDR3 region: CASSWGQEYNEQFF. The DNA of the CDR3 is TGTGCCAGCTCCTGGGGACAGGAATACAATGAGCAGTTCTTC.

The J gene is TRBJ2-1, the V gene TRBV27; D call uncertain. V lost 0 bases, J lost 5 bases, and 11 bases lay in between. CDR1 MNHEY and CDR2 SMNVEV come from the germline V gene (reference sequence). This CDR3 region has 15 residues. In nucleotides, the CDR3 is TGTGCCAGCAGTTTATCGGAACTGGTGGACAATGAGCAGTTCTTC. Translation: CASSLSELVDNEQFF.

The V and J genes are TRBV4-3 and TRBJ2-4, with TRBD1 identical over 7 bases. Trimming cost V 0 bases and J 3 bases; bases outside gene matches: 8. Germline V gives CDR1 LGHNA, CDR2 YSLEER. The CDR3 contains 17 residues. The CDR3 region is CASSQDRSGQVKNIQYF. The CDR3 DNA reads as TGCGCCAGCAGCCAAGATCGGAGCGGACAGGTCAAAAACATTCAGTACTTC.

The chain joins TRBV7-8 to TRBJ2-2; tentative D call: TRBD2 (6 bases). Germline values: CDR1 SGHVS, CDR2 FQNEAQ. The V gene lost 5 bases and the J gene lost 6 bases, with 16 bases spanning the gap. CDR3 length: 15 residues. CDR3 sequence (DNA): TGTGCCAGCAGCCAGGGACTTCGAATGGCCGGGGAGCTGTTTTTT. It codes for CASSQGLRMAGELFF.

This clone was counted once. The chain uses TRBV6-1 and TRBJ1-5; perhaps TRBD1 as D (6 bases). This CDR3 contains 16 residues. Trimming removed 2 bases from V and 3 bases from J, with 14 bases in between. Per the germline V gene, CDR1 is MNHNS and CDR2 is SASEGT. CDR3 bases: TGTGCCAGCAGTGAATACCTTGGACAGATCAATCAGCCCCAGCATTTT. It yields the protein CASSEYLGQINQPQHF.

The chain links TRBV10-2 to TRBJ2-3; D gene uncertain. Germline CDR1 reads WSHSY; CDR2 reads SAAADI. The CDR3 is 13 amino acids. V was cut by 2 bases and J by 6 bases, with 9 bases left in between. CDR3 sequence (DNA): TGCGCCAGCAGTGAGATGGATTCCGATACGCAGTATTTT. Protein: CASSEMDSDTQYF.

This sequence joins TRBV28 and TRBJ2-7; D not certain. The CDR3 runs to 16 residues. Looked up from germline, CDR1 is MDHEN and CDR2 is SYDVKM. Deletions cut 3 bases from V and 3 bases from J, with 18 bases between. The CDR3 protein is CASSFSPREHFYEQYF. The CDR3 bases are TGTGCCAGCAGTTTTTCTCCTCGAGAACACTTCTACGAGCAGTACTTC.

This clone occurred once. CDR3 amino acids: CASNRETARDYGYTF. CDR3 bases: TGTGCCAGTAATCGGGAGACGGCCAGGGACTATGGCTACACCTTC. V and J are TRBV19 and TRBJ1-2, with D maybe TRBD1 (5 bases). V was clipped by 7 bases and J by 3 bases, with 18 bases between them. This CDR3 is 15 amino acids long. CDR1 LNHDA and CDR2 SQIVND come from the germline V gene (reference sequence).

CDR3 region: CASSQDRAAAGPNEQFF. CDR3 coding DNA: TGCGCCAGCAGCCAAGATAGGGCTGCGGCGGGACCCAATGAGCAGTTCTTC. The genes are TRBV4-3 and TRBJ2-1, with D tentatively TRBD2 (6 bases). Trimming removed 0 bases from V and 6 bases from J, with 18 bases in between. The CDR3 has 17 residues. CDR1 is LGHNA and CDR2 is YSLEER in the germline V gene.

The J gene is TRBJ1-5, the V gene TRBV19; TRBD1 aligns across 10 bases. The CDR3 has 18 residues. The V gene end was trimmed by 5 bases and the J gene end by 7 bases; junction bases not matched to a gene: 17. Germline V lookup: CDR1 LNHDA, CDR2 SQIVND (reference sequence). The CDR3 protein is CASSPGPSSGQGRQPQHF. The CDR3 DNA follows: TGTGCCAGTAGTCCGGGGCCCTCTTCGGGACAGGGGCGGCAGCCCCAGCATTTT.

V and J are TRBV5-6 and TRBJ2-1; no clear D gene. The CDR3 sequence is 11 residues long. The germline V and J ends were trimmed by 1 base and 8 bases, with 4 bases remaining between them. Germline CDR1 reads SGHDT; CDR2 reads YYEEEE. The CDR3 coding sequence is TGTGCCAGCAGCTTGACGGATGAGCAGTTCTTC. As protein: CASSLTDEQFF.

This CDR3 reads CASSWQGSQPQHF. In DNA, the CDR3 is TGTGCCAGCAGTTGGCAGGGATCCCAGCCCCAGCATTTT. The chain links TRBV28 to TRBJ1-5, with D possibly TRBD1 on 5 matching bases. The germline CDR1 and CDR2 sequences are MDHEN and SYDVKM. V was trimmed by 4 bases and J by 7 bases, leaving 11 bases between them. The length of the CDR3 is 13 residues. The full variable domain, with the rest looked up from reference TRBV28 and TRBJ1-5, is DVKVTQSSRYLVKRTGEKVFLECVQDMDHENMFWYRQDPGLGLRLIYFSYDVKMKEKGDIPEGYSVSREKKERFSLILESASTNQTSMYLCASSWQGSQPQHFGDGTRLSIL.

The CDR3 sequence is CASSDLGGTQFF. The CDR3 coding sequence is TGTGCCAGCAGCGACTTGGGAGGAACGCAGTTCTTC. V is TRBV9 and J is TRBJ2-1; a weak D match, TRBD2 (6 bases). In germline, CDR1 is SGDLS, CDR2 YYNGEE. The V and J ends lost 3 bases and 12 bases respectively, with 13 bases between them. The CDR3 runs 12 residues.

The V and J genes are TRBV5-6 and TRBJ2-7, with D possibly being TRBD1 (5 bases). CDR3 length: 14 amino acids. CDR1 and CDR2 from the germline V gene are SGHDT and YYEEEE. V lost 0 bases and J 5 bases, leaving 12 bases between the germline ends. This CDR3 reads CASSLGPQDHEQYF. The CDR3 DNA follows: TGTGCCAGCAGCTTGGGACCACAGGATCACGAGCAGTACTTC.

The chain couples TRBV13 to TRBJ2-7; D is unclear. Germline V CDR1 and CDR2: PRHDT, FYEKMQ (reference sequence). CDR3 length: 14 amino acids. Trimming cost V 3 bases and J 3 bases, with 12 bases left between them. DNA of the CDR3: TGTGCCAGCAGCTTTGCCGGGCAGGACTACGAGCAGTACTTC. Translated, it gives CASSFAGQDYEQYF. Drawing the rest from reference TRBV13 and TRBJ2-7, the complete variable domain is AAGVIQSPRHLIKEKRETATLKCYPIPRHDTVYWYQQGPGQDPQFLISFYEKMQSDKGSIPDRFSAQQFSDYHSELNMSSLELGDSALYFCASSFAGQDYEQYFGPGTRLTVT.

The V call is TRBV11-2, the J call TRBJ2-3; no firm D call. The germline V and J ends were trimmed by 0 bases and 2 bases, with 9 bases remaining between them. The CDR3 is 15 residues long. CDR1 and CDR2 (germline): SGHAT, FQNNGV. The CDR3 protein is CASSLEWQATDTQYF. The CDR3 nucleotides are TGTGCCAGCAGCTTAGAGTGGCAGGCCACAGATACGCAGTATTTT.

V is TRBV7-6 and J is TRBJ2-2; the D gene could be TRBD1 or TRBD2 (6 bases each). There are 16 residues in the CDR3. V was trimmed by 0 bases and J by 5 bases, leaving 13 bases between them. Looked up from germline, CDR1 is SGHVS and CDR2 is FNYEAQ. The CDR3 region is CASSLAGGDGTGELFF. The CDR3 DNA reads as TGTGCCAGCAGCTTAGCCGGGGGCGATGGAACCGGGGAGCTGTTTTTT. Variable domain in full (rest from reference TRBV7-6 and TRBJ2-2): GAGVSQSPRYKVTKRGQDVALRCDPISGHVSLYWYRQALGQGPEFLTYFNYEAQQDKSGLPNDRFSAERPEGSISTLTIQRTEQRDSAMYRCASSLAGGDGTGELFFGEGSRLTVL.

This clone turned up a few times. The chain recombines TRBV7-6 with TRBJ2-1; TRBD1 matches 8 bases. The CDR3 runs 14 residues. In germline, CDR1 is SGHVS, CDR2 FNYEAQ. Unmatched junction bases numbered 4, after V lost 1 base and J lost 8 bases. For the CDR3, the DNA is TGTGCCAGCAGCTTAGAGGACAGGGATCATGAGCAGTTCTTC. Protein sequence: CASSLEDRDHEQFF. The variable domain in full, completed from reference TRBV7-6 and TRBJ2-1, reads GAGVSQSPRYKVTKRGQDVALRCDPISGHVSLYWYRQALGQGPEFLTYFNYEAQQDKSGLPNDRFSAERPEGSISTLTIQRTEQRDSAMYRCASSLEDRDHEQFFGPGTRLTVL.

The chain joins TRBV19 to TRBJ1-4; D is uncertain. V gave up 3 bases and J gave up 0 bases, with 8 bases separating them. The CDR3 is 15 amino acids. Germline V gene lookup returns CDR1 LNHDA and CDR2 SQIVND (reference sequence). CDR3 coding DNA: TGTGCCAGTAGTATGTGGGATGCAACTAATGAAAAACTGTTTTTT. As protein: CASSMWDATNEKLFF. Variable domain in full (rest from reference TRBV19 and TRBJ1-4): DGGITQSPKYLFRKEGQNVTLSCEQNLNHDAMYWYRQDPGQGLRLIYYSQIVNDFQKGDIAEGYSVSREKKESFPLTVTSAQKNPTAFYLCASSMWDATNEKLFFGSGTQLSVL.

V usage is TRBV28 and J usage is TRBJ1-5; D gene ambiguous. CDR1 is MDHEN, CDR2 SYDVKM, per germline. With 6 bases removed from V and 1 base from J, the gap between germline ends came to 13 bases. The CDR3 runs 15 residues. Here the CDR3 reads CASRPLGRSNQPQHF. DNA of the CDR3: TGTGCCAGCAGACCGCTTGGGAGGAGCAATCAGCCCCAGCATTTT.